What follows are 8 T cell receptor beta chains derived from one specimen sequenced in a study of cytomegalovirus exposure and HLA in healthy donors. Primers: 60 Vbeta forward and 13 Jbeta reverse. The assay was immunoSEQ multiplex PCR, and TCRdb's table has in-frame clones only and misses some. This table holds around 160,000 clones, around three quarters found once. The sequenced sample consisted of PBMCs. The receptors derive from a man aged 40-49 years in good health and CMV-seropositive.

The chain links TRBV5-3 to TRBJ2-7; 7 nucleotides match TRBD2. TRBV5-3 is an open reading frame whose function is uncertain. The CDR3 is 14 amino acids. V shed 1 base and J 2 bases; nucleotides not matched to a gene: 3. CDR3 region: CARSLPGRAYEQYF. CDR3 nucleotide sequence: TGTGCCAGAAGCTTGCCAGGGAGGGCCTACGAGCAGTACTTC.

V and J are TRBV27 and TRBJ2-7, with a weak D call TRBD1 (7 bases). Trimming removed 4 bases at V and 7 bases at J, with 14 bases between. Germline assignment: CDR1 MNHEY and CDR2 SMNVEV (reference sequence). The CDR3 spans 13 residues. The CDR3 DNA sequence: TGTGCCAGCAGTTCAGGGGGGCTCGGGGAGCAGTACTTC. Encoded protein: CASSSGGLGEQYF.

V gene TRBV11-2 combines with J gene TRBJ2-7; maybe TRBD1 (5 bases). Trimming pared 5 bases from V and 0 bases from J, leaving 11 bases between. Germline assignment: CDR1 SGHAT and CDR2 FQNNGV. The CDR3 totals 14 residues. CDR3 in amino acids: CASSPQVDSYEQYF. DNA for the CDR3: TGTGCCAGCAGCCCACAGGTGGACTCCTACGAGCAGTACTTC. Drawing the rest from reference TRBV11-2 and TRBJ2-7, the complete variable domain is EAGVAQSPRYKIIEKRQSVAFWCNPISGHATLYWYQQILGQGPKLLIQFQNNGVVDDSQLPKDRFSAERLKGVDSTLKIQPAKLEDSAVYLCASSPQVDSYEQYFGPGTRLTVT.

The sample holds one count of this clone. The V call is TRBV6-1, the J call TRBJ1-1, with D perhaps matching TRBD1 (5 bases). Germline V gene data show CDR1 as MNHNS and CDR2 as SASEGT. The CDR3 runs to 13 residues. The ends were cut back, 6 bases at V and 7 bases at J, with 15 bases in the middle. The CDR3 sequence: CASSSAWGGEAFF. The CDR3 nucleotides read TGTGCCAGCAGCTCCGCATGGGGCGGTGAAGCTTTCTTT.

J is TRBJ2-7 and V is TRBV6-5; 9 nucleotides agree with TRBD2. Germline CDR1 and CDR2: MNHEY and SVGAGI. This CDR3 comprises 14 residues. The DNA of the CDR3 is TGTGCTACAGCAGGACTAGCGTCCTCCTACGAGCAGTACTTC. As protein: CATAGLASSYEQYF.

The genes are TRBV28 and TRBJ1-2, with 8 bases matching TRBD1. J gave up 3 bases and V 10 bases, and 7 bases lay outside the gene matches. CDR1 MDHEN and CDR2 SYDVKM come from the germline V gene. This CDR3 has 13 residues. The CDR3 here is CATGRGLDYGYTF. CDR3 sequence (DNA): TGTGCCACGGGCAGGGGGCTGGACTATGGCTACACCTTC.

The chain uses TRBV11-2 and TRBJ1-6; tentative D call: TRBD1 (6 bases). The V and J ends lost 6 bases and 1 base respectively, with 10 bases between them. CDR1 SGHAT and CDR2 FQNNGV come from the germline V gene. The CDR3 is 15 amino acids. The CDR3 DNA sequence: TGTGCCAGCAGTAACAGGGTATCCTATAATTCACCCCTCCACTTT. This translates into CASSNRVSYNSPLHF.

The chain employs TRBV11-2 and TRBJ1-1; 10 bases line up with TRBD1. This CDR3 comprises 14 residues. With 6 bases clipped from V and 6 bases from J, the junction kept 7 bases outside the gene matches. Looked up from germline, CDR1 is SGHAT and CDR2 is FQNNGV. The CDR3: CASRRDRGSAEAFF. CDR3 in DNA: TGTGCCAGCAGAAGGGACAGGGGTTCGGCTGAAGCTTTCTTT.